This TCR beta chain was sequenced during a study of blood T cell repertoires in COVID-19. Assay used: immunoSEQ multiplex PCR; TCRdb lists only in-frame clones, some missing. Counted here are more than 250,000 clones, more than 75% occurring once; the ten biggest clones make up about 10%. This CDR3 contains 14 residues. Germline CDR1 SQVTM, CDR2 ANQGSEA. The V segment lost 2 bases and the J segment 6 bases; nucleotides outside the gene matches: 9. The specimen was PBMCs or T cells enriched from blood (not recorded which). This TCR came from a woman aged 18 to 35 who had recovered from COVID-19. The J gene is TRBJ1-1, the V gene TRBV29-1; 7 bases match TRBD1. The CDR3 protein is CSVESPDREAEAFF. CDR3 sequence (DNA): TGCAGCGTTGAAAGCCCCGACAGGGAGGCTGAAGCTTTCTTT.